Below are 32 T cell receptor beta chains sequenced from a single sample in a study of cytomegalovirus exposure and HLA in healthy donors. Primers for the PCR totalled 60 Vbeta and 13 Jbeta. Profiling relied on immunoSEQ multiplex PCR, and the TCRdb table lists in-frame clones only, not all of them. Of roughly 160,000 clones in the sample, approximately 85% were seen once. Sequencing was performed on PBMCs. These receptors were taken from a man younger than 35 in good health and CMV-seropositive.

This CDR3 reads CASSFSSGAPRKTQYF. CDR3 DNA sequence: TGTGCCAGCAGCTTCTCTAGCGGGGCCCCAAGAAAGACCCAGTACTTC. The chain combines TRBV13 with TRBJ2-5, with 9 bases that match TRBD2. Trimming took 3 bases from V and 6 from J; bases not matched to a gene: 11. The germline V gene has CDR1 PRHDT and CDR2 FYEKMQ (reference sequence). CDR3 length equals 16 residues.

The chain has TRBV7-9 and TRBJ2-1; D unresolved. The CDR3 has 12 residues. Germline V lookup: CDR1 SEHNR, CDR2 FQNEAQ (reference sequence). V was clipped by 3 bases and J by 9 bases, with 9 bases between them. The DNA of the CDR3 is TGTGCCAGCAGCTTGATAGCTGGTGAGCAGTTCTTC. It encodes CASSLIAGEQFF.

The chain combines TRBV18 with TRBJ1-1, with D possibly TRBD1 on 6 matching bases. The length of the CDR3 is 15 residues. The V end was cut by 0 bases, the J end by 6 bases, with 14 bases between. The germline V gene has CDR1 KGHSH and CDR2 LQKENI. CDR3 nucleotides: TGTGCCAGCTCACCACCGACAGGTTATGGGGCTGAAGCTTTCTTT. Protein sequence: CASSPPTGYGAEAFF.

This chain links TRBV5-1 with TRBJ2-3, with TRBD2 matching over 9 bases. The CDR3 runs to 15 residues. Germline V gene data show CDR1 as SGHRS and CDR2 as YFSETQ. Trimming removed 4 bases from V and 4 bases from J; junction bases left unmatched: 7. The CDR3 DNA reads as TGCGCCAGCAGCGGTTTAGCGGGGGAAGCAGATACGCAGTATTTT. This translates into CASSGLAGEADTQYF. The whole variable domain, filled in from reference TRBV5-1 and TRBJ2-3, reads KAGVTQTPRYLIKTRGQQVTLSCSPISGHRSVSWYQQTPGQGLQFLFEYFSETQRNKGNFPGRFSGRQFSNSRSEMNVSTLELGDSALYLCASSGLAGEADTQYFGPGTRLTVL.

The chain combines TRBV4-1 with TRBJ2-7, with TRBD2 as a possible D gene (5 bases). The CDR3 length is 13 residues. Germline V CDR1 and CDR2: MGHRA, YSYEKL. Trimming removed 2 bases from V and 5 bases from J, with 10 bases in between. The CDR3 loop is CASSQPSPHEQYF. The CDR3 coding sequence is TGCGCCAGCAGCCAACCTAGCCCCCACGAGCAGTACTTC.

The chain carries TRBV10-1 and TRBJ2-2; possible D gene TRBD1, 5 bases. Germline lookup yields CDR1 WNHNN and CDR2 SYGVQD (reference sequence). Trimming removed 2 bases from V and 2 bases from J, with 6 bases in between. The CDR3 runs 14 residues. The DNA of the CDR3 is TGCGCCAGCAGTGAGGGACAAAACACCGGGGAGCTGTTTTTT. Its protein product is CASSEGQNTGELFF.

The chain couples TRBV5-1 to TRBJ2-7, with 14 bases identical to TRBD2. This CDR3 is built from 15 residues. The trim removed 3 bases at V and 6 bases at J, leaving 5 bases unmatched. Germline CDR1 reads SGHRS; CDR2 reads YFSETQ. The CDR3 protein is CASSSGTSGGTEQYF. The CDR3 DNA is TGCGCCAGCAGCTCCGGGACTAGCGGGGGCACCGAGCAGTACTTC.

The rearrangement links TRBV2 to TRBJ1-1, with D unclear. CDR1 is SNHLY, CDR2 FYNNEI, per germline. The V and J ends lost 6 bases and 0 bases respectively, with 11 bases between them. The CDR3 is 14 amino acids. Written as DNA, the CDR3 is TGTGCCAGCAGGACCCGGGGAATGAACACTGAAGCTTTCTTT. It yields the protein CASRTRGMNTEAFF.

The CDR3 bases are TGTGCCAGCAGCAAAACTATGGCAGGGGTCGTGAGCTATGGCTACACCTTC. Translated, it gives CASSKTMAGVVSYGYTF. J is TRBJ1-2 and V is TRBV25-1, with a possible D match to TRBD1 (6 bases). The CDR3 is made up of 17 amino acids. Germline-derived CDR1 and CDR2 are MGHDK and SYGVNS. V lost 6 bases, J lost 4 bases, and 24 bases lay in between.

J is TRBJ1-6 and V is TRBV6-1; 10 bases are shared with TRBD1. This CDR3 spans 15 amino acids. The V segment lost 6 bases and the J segment 4 bases; nucleotides outside the gene matches: 3. Germline CDR1 and CDR2: MNHNS and SASEGT. This chain's CDR3 is CASRGQGSYNSPLHF. The CDR3 DNA reads TGTGCCAGCAGGGGACAGGGGAGTTATAATTCACCCCTCCACTTT.

This clone has a handful of counts. The chain combines TRBV4-1 with TRBJ1-1; D gene ambiguous. The CDR3 is made up of 17 amino acids. Germline values: CDR1 MGHRA, CDR2 YSYEKL. V was shortened by 3 bases and J by 0 bases, with 17 bases between the two germline ends. DNA for the CDR3: TGCGCCAGCAGCCAGACCGAGGTTAGTGGCATGAACACTGAAGCTTTCTTT. Translated, it gives CASSQTEVSGMNTEAFF.

This clone came up a few times. The V and J genes are TRBV13 and TRBJ1-1; weak D call: TRBD1 (5 bases). Trimming stripped 5 bases from V and 5 bases from J, with 12 bases between. Germline V gene data show CDR1 as PRHDT and CDR2 as FYEKMQ (reference sequence). The CDR3 runs to 13 residues. The chain's CDR3 is CASSRRGRTEAFF. The CDR3 nucleotides read TGTGCCAGCAGCAGGCGGGGGAGAACTGAAGCTTTCTTT.

The CDR3 DNA follows: TGTGCCAGCAGCTTAAGGGACAGGGGATCGGAAGAGACCCAGTACTTC. Translating gives CASSLRDRGSEETQYF. The chain employs TRBV5-4 and TRBJ2-5, with 10 bases identical to TRBD1. Germline assignment: CDR1 SGHNT and CDR2 YYREEE (reference sequence). This CDR3 contains 16 residues. V shed 2 bases, J shed 3 bases, and the junction held 7 bases outside the gene matches.

The rearrangement links TRBV28 to TRBJ1-1, with 7 bases matching TRBD1. J was trimmed by 6 bases and V by 3 bases; bases with no gene match: 16. The CDR3 runs 17 residues. Per germline, CDR1 MDHEN and CDR2 SYDVKM. This chain's CDR3 is CASSFLQGGGMGAEAFF. The CDR3 nucleotides read TGTGCCAGCAGTTTCTTGCAGGGGGGCGGAATGGGCGCTGAAGCTTTCTTT. The variable domain in full, with the rest retrieved from reference TRBV28 and TRBJ1-1, is DVKVTQSSRYLVKRTGEKVFLECVQDMDHENMFWYRQDPGLGLRLIYFSYDVKMKEKGDIPEGYSVSREKKERFSLILESASTNQTSMYLCASSFLQGGGMGAEAFFGQGTRLTVV.

The J gene is TRBJ1-4, the V gene TRBV5-1; D might be TRBD1 (5 bases). The CDR3 sequence is 14 residues long. V lost 0 bases, J lost 8 bases, and 11 bases lay in between. In germline, CDR1 is SGHRS, CDR2 YFSETQ. The CDR3 coding sequence is TGCGCCAGCAGCTTGGGCGGGGGGGGAGAAAAACTGTTTTTT. This codes for CASSLGGGGEKLFF.

This chain joins TRBV7-9 and TRBJ2-3, with unresolved D. The germline V gene has CDR1 SEHNR and CDR2 FQNEAQ (reference sequence). CDR3 length: 12 residues. V was clipped by 8 bases and J by 1 base, with 7 bases between them. Here the CDR3 reads CASHRGTDTQYF. CDR3 sequence (DNA): TGTGCCAGCCACCGCGGCACAGATACGCAGTATTTT.

The V gene is TRBV10-3, the J gene TRBJ1-1; tentative D call: TRBD1 (6 bases). V was pared by 10 bases and J by 3 bases, with 12 bases between. Germline-derived CDR1 and CDR2 are ENHRY and SYGVKD. The CDR3 totals 12 residues. The CDR3 here is CATRGGDTEAFF. As DNA, the CDR3 is TGTGCCACCCGAGGGGGGGACACTGAAGCTTTCTTT.

The chain carries TRBV2 and TRBJ2-3; D is perhaps TRBD1 (5 bases). The CDR3 extends over 14 amino acids. Germline V CDR1 and CDR2: SNHLY, FYNNEI. V was clipped by 3 bases and J by 5 bases, with 12 bases between them. This CDR3 is CASSEGQGKDTQYF. The CDR3 region has the DNA TGTGCCAGCAGTGAGGGCCAGGGAAAAGATACGCAGTATTTT.

The chain combines TRBV27 with TRBJ2-5; 7 nucleotides line up with TRBD2. Judging by the DNA end, TRBJ2-7 fits better; the J call may be wrong. The V gene's germline CDR1 is MNHEY and CDR2 SMNVEV (reference sequence). The CDR3 loop spans 13 amino acids. The CDR3 is CATPGREHYEQYF. For the CDR3, the DNA is TGTGCCACCCCTGGGCGGGAGCACTACGAGCAGTACTTC.

The count of this clone is one. The rearrangement links TRBV6-4 to TRBJ2-1; D is perhaps TRBD2 (5 bases). Germline V gives CDR1 MRHNA, CDR2 SNTAGT. The CDR3 is 18 amino acids. Trimming stripped 1 base from V and 1 base from J, with 17 bases between. The CDR3 DNA follows: TGTGCCAGCAGTGACTACTTTAGAAGGAGCGGTTCCTACAATGAGCAGTTCTTC. It encodes CASSDYFRRSGSYNEQFF.

CDR3 sequence: CASSQEGRGYRETQYF. In DNA form, the CDR3 reads TGCGCCAGCAGCCAAGAAGGTCGGGGTTATAGAGAGACCCAGTACTTC. The chain has TRBV4-3 and TRBJ2-5, with D perhaps matching TRBD2 (5 bases). CDR1 and CDR2 from the germline V gene are LGHNA and YSLEER. V lost 0 bases, J lost 4 bases, and 15 bases lay in between. The CDR3 is made up of 16 amino acids.

This sequence joins TRBV4-2 and TRBJ2-5; the match to TRBD1 covers 9 bases. This CDR3 is built from 14 residues. Germline trimming cut 4 bases from V and 5 bases from J; bases unmatched to any gene: 5. Germline-derived CDR1 and CDR2 are LGHNA and YNFKEQ. CDR3 sequence: CASSLQTGGETQYF. CDR3 DNA sequence: TGTGCCAGCAGCCTACAGACAGGGGGGGAGACCCAGTACTTC.

The genes are TRBV29-1 and TRBJ1-5; the match to TRBD1 covers 8 bases. The CDR3 is made up of 13 amino acids. Germline CDR1 reads SQVTM; CDR2 reads ANQGSEA. The CDR3 here is CTTDRGSNQPQHF. Here the CDR3 DNA reads TGCACCACTGACAGGGGAAGCAATCAGCCCCAGCATTTT.

This clone was seen only once. The chain uses TRBV9 and TRBJ2-7, with D maybe TRBD1 (6 bases). V was shortened by 0 bases and J by 6 bases, with 13 bases between the two germline ends. Germline lookup yields CDR1 SGDLS and CDR2 YYNGEE. The CDR3 has 14 amino acids. The CDR3 protein is CASSVGPQGTEQYF. DNA for the CDR3: TGTGCCAGCAGCGTAGGACCACAGGGCACCGAGCAGTACTTC.

This chain links TRBV7-6 with TRBJ2-1, with 10 bases matching TRBD1. The V gene end was trimmed by 4 bases and the J gene end by 2 bases; junction bases not matched to a gene: 5. Germline V gene data show CDR1 as SGHVS and CDR2 as FNYEAQ. This CDR3 is 16 amino acids long. This CDR3 is CASSSAGTGAYNEQFF. CDR3 coding DNA: TGTGCCAGCAGCTCCGCCGGGACAGGGGCCTACAATGAGCAGTTCTTC.

This clone was detected once. The CDR3 nucleotides are TGTGCCAGCAGCATAGGGACAGGTTCCGAGCAGTACTTC. Protein sequence: CASSIGTGSEQYF. The chain has TRBV5-6 and TRBJ2-7; 8 bases fit TRBD1. The CDR3 length is 13 residues. Germline V gene sequence: CDR1 SGHDT, CDR2 YYEEEE. With V trimmed by 4 bases and J by 6 bases, 6 bases remained unmatched.

Only one count was recorded for this clone. The chain has TRBV27 and TRBJ1-4; D is possibly TRBD1 (5 bases). The germline V and J ends were trimmed by 5 bases and 7 bases, with 17 bases remaining between them. The germline V gene has CDR1 MNHEY and CDR2 SMNVEV (reference sequence). This CDR3 spans 15 amino acids. The CDR3 sequence is CASSGAGRRSEKLFF. The CDR3 DNA reads TGTGCCAGCAGTGGGGCCGGAAGGCGGTCTGAAAAACTGTTTTTT.

The table lists this clone with a few counts. The chain uses TRBV4-3 and TRBJ2-7; 13 bases match TRBD2. In germline, CDR1 is LGHNA, CDR2 YSLEER. With V trimmed by 4 bases and J by 5 bases, 8 bases remained unmatched. This CDR3 is 16 amino acids long. The CDR3 DNA reads as TGCGCCAGCAGCCCAACTAGCGGGGGGGACTATAACGAGCAGTACTTC. Residues: CASSPTSGGDYNEQYF.

CDR3 sequence reads: CASATGLLYGYTF. The CDR3 DNA is TGTGCCAGCGCAACAGGCCTTCTCTATGGCTACACCTTC. The chain has TRBV7-2 and TRBJ1-2; D possibly corresponds to TRBD1 (5 bases). V gave up 8 bases and J gave up 4 bases, with 14 bases separating them. Looked up from germline, CDR1 is SGHTA and CDR2 is FQGNSA. This CDR3 is 13 amino acids long.

This chain links TRBV7-9 with TRBJ1-1, with TRBD1 matching 9 bases. Losses at the gene ends were 5 bases for V and 7 bases for J; bases not matched to a gene: 8. Germline CDR1 is SEHNR and CDR2 is FQNEAQ (reference sequence). The CDR3 has 14 amino acids. For the CDR3, the DNA is TGTGCCAGCAGCGCAAGAGGGGACAGGGATGAAGCTTTCTTT. Its protein product is CASSARGDRDEAFF.

This chain connects TRBV7-2 to TRBJ2-5, with 8 nucleotides matching TRBD2. The DNA matches TRBJ2-7 better at its end, which makes the J call doubtful. This CDR3 has 14 residues. Germline CDR1 and CDR2: SGHTA and FQGNSA. The CDR3 region has the DNA TGTGCCAGCAGCCGGGGGGGAGACTCCTACGAGCAGTACTTC. Its protein product is CASSRGGDSYEQYF.

This clone has just a few counts. The gene calls are TRBV6-4 and TRBJ2-3; 10 bases agree with TRBD2. CDR3 length: 15 amino acids. V lost 0 bases and J lost 4; bases outside the gene matches: 1. Germline V lookup: CDR1 MRHNA, CDR2 SNTAGT. The CDR3 here is CASSDSSGGPDTQYF. The CDR3 region has the DNA TGTGCCAGCAGTGACTCTAGCGGGGGGCCAGATACGCAGTATTTT.